This T cell receptor (beta chain) was sequenced for a study of blood T cells in healthy people across ages. General study findings and limits: Donor CMV status, an unknown factor, possibly confounded changes in expanded clonotypes. Both higher diversity and more naive CD4+ cells marked long-lived donors when set against aged donors.

PCR was performed a second time for about 7 to 11 cycles using a sample-barcoded 5' primer and a J-beta primer mix. Tags on each cDNA molecule came from a template-switch adaptor with 12 random nucleotides. One entry per CDR3 protein, called by TCRdb with MiXCR from the 5' RACE reads. The sample yields approximately 1.5 million distinct CDR3 sequences, 42% seen once. This clonotype was observed once. The antigen remains unidentified. The junction had 11 bases not matched to a gene; V was cut back by 6 bases and J by 6 bases. The CDR3 has 14 amino acids. The germline V gene has CDR1 SQVTM and CDR2 ANQGSEA. Researchers report isolating at least 7 million PBMCs per sample.

Sequencing was done on a sample of blood. The V gene is TRBV29-1, the J gene TRBJ1-2; TRBD1 matches 9 bases. The source is a woman aged 18-30 years in good health. CDR3 in amino acids: CSVGTGKRSHGYTF. The CDR3 bases are TGCAGCGTAGGGACAGGGAAACGGAGCCATGGCTACACCTTC.